This record concerns one TCR beta chain sequence. Its antigen remains unidentified. No qualities accompany the bases; no much larger clone lies one base away. Based on the germline V gene, the CDR1 and CDR2 sequences are SGHDN and FVKESK. V is reduced by 7 bases and J by 0 bases, leaving a spacing of 12 bases between them. From cysteine to phenylalanine, the CDR3 is 15 amino acids long. Of the read, only the CDR3 DNA is kept; its 45 bases are in frame from base 1. Libraries came from PCR. TCRdb records Illumina HiSeq 2500 as the sequencer. To reduce PCR and sequencing biases, unique molecular identifiers were incorporated into the TCR beta cDNA libraries. Roughly 0.5 million cDNA molecules were obtained per 1 to 10 million input T cells, so each molecule approximated one T cell. Patient libraries were prepared and sequenced with the same protocol used for the earlier healthy control dataset. Samples belonging to the same batch were prepared together, multiplexed and sequenced on a shared HiSeq lane. For the original study's pipeline: Raw barcoded reads were processed with MIGEC, discarding single-read molecular identifier groups before consensus assembly and CDR3 extraction. VDJtools was used for post-analysis of the clonotype tables, and diversity was normalized by down-sampling every dataset to the size of the smallest sample. In repertoire overlap clustering, CDR3 amino acid sequences, but not nucleotide sequences, were matched to correct batch-related cross-sample contamination. Using fastp at Q25 and MiXCR, TCRdb reprocessed the public reads and kept productive beta chains. One record per CDR3 amino acid sequence lists the most common genes and DNA. The V and J calls were determined by TCRdb, not by the authors. A total of roughly 600,000 distinct CDR3 sequences appear in this sample, 44% of them only once. Over 1.5% of the sample is taken by the ten largest.

TCR beta repertoires were profiled from peripheral blood of some 13 young patients with multiple sclerosis to demonstrate the VDJtools post-analysis software. The multiple sclerosis patients were children and adolescents ranging in age from roughly 6 to 16 years. These data belong to a study of post-analysis software for immune sequencing data (dated by TCRdb to 2013 to 2016). As for the study more broadly: Relapsing-remitting, secondary progressive and progressive-relapsing multiple sclerosis were recorded as disease courses, and subtype annotation was lacking for some patients. A subset of samples was prepared in parallel using single-end sample barcoding, then pooled and co-amplified after Illumina adapter ligation. Patient repertoires were compared against over ten previously published healthy control repertoires from donors aged roughly 6 to 25 years. What the work shows at the level of the full study, not this receptor alone: Multiple sclerosis patients had significantly lower normalized Chao1 diversity than controls, a result that suggests substantial peripheral T-cell clonal expansion. When samples were clustered directly using the F measure, samples prepared in the same batch co-clustered strongly, which prompted a batch-effect correction. Significantly higher frequencies in patients than in controls were found for five or six TRBV segments, including TRBV5-6, TRBV5-1 and TRBV20-1. The control group was slightly older than the multiple sclerosis patient group.

Material for sequencing was blood. The chain couples TRBV14 to TRBJ1-4, with no D gene named confidently. The TCR was taken from a girl under 18 with multiple sclerosis. CDR3 sequence: CASKGGVATNEKLFF. The DNA is as follows: TGTGCCAGCAAGGGAGGAGTTGCAACTAATGAAAAACTGTTTTTT.